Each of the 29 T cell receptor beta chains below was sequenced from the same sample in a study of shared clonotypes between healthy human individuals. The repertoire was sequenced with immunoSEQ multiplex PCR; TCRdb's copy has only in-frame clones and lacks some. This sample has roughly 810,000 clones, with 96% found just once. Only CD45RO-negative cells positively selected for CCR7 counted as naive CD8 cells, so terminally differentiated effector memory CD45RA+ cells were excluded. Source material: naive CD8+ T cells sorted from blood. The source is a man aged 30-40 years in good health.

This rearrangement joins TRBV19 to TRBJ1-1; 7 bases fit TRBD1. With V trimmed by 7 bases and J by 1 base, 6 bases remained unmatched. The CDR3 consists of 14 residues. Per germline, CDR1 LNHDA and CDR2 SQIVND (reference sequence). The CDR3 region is CASMPGGGNTEAFF. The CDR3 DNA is TGTGCCAGTATGCCAGGGGGTGGGAACACTGAAGCTTTCTTT.

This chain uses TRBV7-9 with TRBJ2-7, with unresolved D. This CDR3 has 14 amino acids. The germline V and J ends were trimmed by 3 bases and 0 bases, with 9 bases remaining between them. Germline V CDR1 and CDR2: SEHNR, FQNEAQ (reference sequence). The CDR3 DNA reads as TGTGCCAGCAGCTTGCCGACGTACTCCTACGAGCAGTACTTC. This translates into CASSLPTYSYEQYF.

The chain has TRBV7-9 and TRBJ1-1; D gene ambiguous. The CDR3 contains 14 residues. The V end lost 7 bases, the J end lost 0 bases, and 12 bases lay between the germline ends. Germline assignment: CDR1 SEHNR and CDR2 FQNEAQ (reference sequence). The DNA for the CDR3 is TGTGCCAGCATTTCGGGAGGAATGAACACTGAAGCTTTCTTT. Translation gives CASISGGMNTEAFF.

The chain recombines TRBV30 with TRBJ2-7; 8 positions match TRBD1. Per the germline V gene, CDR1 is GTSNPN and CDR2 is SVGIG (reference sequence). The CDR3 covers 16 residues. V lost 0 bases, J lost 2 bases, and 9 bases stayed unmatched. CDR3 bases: TGTGCCTGGAGTGTACCAGGGGGCCCCTTTCCCTACGAGCAGTACTTC. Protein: CAWSVPGGPFPYEQYF.

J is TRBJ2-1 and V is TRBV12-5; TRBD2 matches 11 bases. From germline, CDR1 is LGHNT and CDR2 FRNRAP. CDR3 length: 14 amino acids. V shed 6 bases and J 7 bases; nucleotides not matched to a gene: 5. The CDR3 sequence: CASGVAGGPNEQFF. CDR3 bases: TGTGCTAGTGGGGTAGCGGGAGGGCCTAATGAGCAGTTCTTC. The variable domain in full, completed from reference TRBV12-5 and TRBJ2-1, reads DARVTQTPRHKVTEMGQEVTMRCQPILGHNTVFWYRQTMMQGLELLAYFRNRAPLDDSGMPKDRFSAEMPDATLATLKIQPSEPRDSAVYFCASGVAGGPNEQFFGPGTRLTVL.

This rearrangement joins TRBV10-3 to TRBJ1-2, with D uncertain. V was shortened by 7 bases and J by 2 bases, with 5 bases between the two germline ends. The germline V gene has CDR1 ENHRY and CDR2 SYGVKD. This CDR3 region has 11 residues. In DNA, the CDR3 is TGTGCCATCAAAGGGAACTATGGCTACACCTTC. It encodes CAIKGNYGYTF.

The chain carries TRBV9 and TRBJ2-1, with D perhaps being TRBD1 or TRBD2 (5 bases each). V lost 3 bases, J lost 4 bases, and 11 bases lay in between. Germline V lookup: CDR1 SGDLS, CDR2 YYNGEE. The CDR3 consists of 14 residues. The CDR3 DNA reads TGTGCCAGCAGCGGGGGGACGGAGTACAATGAGCAGTTCTTC. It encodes CASSGGTEYNEQFF.

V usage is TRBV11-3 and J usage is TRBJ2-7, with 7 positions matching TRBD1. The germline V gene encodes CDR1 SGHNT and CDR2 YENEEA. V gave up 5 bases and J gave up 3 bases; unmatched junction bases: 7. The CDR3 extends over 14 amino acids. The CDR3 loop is CASSPPDRDYEQYF. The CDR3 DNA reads TGTGCCAGCAGCCCCCCAGACAGGGACTACGAGCAGTACTTC.

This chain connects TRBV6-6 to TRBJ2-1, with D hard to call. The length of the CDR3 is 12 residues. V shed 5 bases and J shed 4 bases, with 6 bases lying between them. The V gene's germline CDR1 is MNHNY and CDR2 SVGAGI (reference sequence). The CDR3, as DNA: TGTGCCAGCAGTCTAGAGTACAATGAGCAGTTCTTC. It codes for CASSLEYNEQFF.

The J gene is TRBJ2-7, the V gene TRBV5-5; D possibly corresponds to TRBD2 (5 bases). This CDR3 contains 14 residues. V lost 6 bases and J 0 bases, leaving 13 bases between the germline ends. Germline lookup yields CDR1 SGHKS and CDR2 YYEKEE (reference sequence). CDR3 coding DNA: TGTGCCAGCACCCCGCTGGGGAGCTCCTACGAGCAGTACTTC. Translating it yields CASTPLGSSYEQYF.

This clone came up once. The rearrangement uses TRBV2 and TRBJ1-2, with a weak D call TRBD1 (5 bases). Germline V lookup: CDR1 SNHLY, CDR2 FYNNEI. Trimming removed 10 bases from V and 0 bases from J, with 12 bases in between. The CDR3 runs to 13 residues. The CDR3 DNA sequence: TGTGCCACCTTTACAGGTTCTAACTATGGCTACACCTTC. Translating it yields CATFTGSNYGYTF.

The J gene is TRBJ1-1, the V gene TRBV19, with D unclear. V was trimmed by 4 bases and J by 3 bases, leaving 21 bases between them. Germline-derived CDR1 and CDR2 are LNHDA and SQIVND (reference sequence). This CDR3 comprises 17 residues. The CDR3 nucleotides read TGTGCCAGTAGTAGCCCCGAGGACCTAATTCGGGACACTGAAGCTTTCTTT. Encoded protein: CASSSPEDLIRDTEAFF.

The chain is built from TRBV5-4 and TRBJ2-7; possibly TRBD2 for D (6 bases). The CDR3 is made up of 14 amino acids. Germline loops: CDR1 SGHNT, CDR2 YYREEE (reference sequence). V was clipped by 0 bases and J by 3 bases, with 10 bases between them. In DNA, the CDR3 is TGTGCCAGCAGCTTGGCGGGAGACCTCTACGAGCAGTACTTC. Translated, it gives CASSLAGDLYEQYF.

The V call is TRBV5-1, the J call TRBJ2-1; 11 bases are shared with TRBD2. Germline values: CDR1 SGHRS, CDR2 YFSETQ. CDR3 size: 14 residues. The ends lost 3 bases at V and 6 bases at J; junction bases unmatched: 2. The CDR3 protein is CASSSGLAGNEQFF. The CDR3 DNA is TGCGCCAGCAGCTCTGGACTAGCGGGCAATGAGCAGTTCTTC.

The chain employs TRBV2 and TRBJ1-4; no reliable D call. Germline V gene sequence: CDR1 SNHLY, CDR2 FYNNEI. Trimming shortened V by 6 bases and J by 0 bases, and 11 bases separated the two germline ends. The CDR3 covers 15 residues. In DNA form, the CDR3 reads TGTGCCAGCAGAGGTACCGGTGCAACTAATGAAAAACTGTTTTTT. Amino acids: CASRGTGATNEKLFF.

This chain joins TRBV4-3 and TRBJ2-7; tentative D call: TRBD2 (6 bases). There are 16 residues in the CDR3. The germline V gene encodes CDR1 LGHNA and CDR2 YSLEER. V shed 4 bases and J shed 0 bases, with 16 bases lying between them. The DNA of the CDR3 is TGCGCCAGCAGCCTCGCGCGGGGAGGCTACTCCTACGAGCAGTACTTC. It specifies CASSLARGGYSYEQYF.

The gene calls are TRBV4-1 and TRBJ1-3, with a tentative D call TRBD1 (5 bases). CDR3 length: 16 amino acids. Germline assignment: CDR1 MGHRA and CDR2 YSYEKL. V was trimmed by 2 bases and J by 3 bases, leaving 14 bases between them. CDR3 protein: CASSQSRQLNGNTIYF. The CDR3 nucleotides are TGCGCCAGCAGCCAAAGTAGACAGCTGAATGGAAACACCATATATTTT.

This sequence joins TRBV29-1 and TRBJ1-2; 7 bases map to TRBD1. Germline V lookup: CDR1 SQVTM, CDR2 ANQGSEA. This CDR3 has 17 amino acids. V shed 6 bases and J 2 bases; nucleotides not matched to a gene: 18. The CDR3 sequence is CSVQKRQGAPVNYGYTF. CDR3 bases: TGCAGCGTACAAAAGCGACAGGGCGCCCCGGTCAACTATGGCTACACCTTC.

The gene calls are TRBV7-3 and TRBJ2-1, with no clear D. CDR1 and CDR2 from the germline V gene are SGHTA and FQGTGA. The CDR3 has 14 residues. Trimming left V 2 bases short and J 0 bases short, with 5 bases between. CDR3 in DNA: TGTGCCAGCAGCTTATCAGACTCCTACAATGAGCAGTTCTTC. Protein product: CASSLSDSYNEQFF.

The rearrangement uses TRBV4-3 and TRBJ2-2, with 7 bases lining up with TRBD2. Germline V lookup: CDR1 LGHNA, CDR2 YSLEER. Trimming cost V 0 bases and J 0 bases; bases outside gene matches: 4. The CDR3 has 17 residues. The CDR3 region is CASSQEPGLTNTGELFF. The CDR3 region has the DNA TGCGCCAGCAGCCAAGAACCGGGACTAACGAACACCGGGGAGCTGTTTTTT.

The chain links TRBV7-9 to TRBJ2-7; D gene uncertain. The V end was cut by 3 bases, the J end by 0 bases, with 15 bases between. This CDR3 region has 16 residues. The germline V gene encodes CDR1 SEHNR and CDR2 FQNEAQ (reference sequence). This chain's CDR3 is CASSFRPDMTSYEQYF. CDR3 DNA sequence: TGTGCCAGCAGCTTTAGGCCAGACATGACCTCCTACGAGCAGTACTTC.

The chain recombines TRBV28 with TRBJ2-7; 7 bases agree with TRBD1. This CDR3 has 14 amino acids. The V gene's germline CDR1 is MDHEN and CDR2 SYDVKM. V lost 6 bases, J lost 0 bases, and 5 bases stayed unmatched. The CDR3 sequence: CASSSRDSSYEQYF. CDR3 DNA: TGTGCCAGCAGCAGCCGGGACAGCTCCTACGAGCAGTACTTC.

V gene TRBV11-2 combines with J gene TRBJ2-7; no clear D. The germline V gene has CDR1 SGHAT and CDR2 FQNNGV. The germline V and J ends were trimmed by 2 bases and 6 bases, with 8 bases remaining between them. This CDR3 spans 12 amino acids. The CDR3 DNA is TGTGCCAGCAGCTTAAGAACCTCCGAGCAGTACTTC. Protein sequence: CASSLRTSEQYF.

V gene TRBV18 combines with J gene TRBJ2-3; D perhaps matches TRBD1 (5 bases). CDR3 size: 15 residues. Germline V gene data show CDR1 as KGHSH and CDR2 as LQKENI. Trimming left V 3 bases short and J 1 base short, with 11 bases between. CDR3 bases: TGTGCCAGCTCACCCGAGCCCAGGGGCACAGATACGCAGTATTTT. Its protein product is CASSPEPRGTDTQYF.

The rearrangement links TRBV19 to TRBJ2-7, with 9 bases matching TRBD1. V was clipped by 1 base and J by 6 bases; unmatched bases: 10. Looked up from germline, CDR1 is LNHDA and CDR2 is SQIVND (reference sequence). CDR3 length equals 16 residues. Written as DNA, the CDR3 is TGTGCCAGTAGTATAGCCTTCCGACAGGGGGTAGGCGAGCAGTACTTC. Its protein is CASSIAFRQGVGEQYF.

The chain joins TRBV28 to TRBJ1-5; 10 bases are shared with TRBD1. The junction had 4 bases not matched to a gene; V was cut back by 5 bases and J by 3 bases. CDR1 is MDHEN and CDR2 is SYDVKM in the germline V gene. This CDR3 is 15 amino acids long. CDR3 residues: CASSRDRGINQPQHF. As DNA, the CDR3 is TGTGCCAGCAGTCGGGACAGGGGAATCAATCAGCCCCAGCATTTT. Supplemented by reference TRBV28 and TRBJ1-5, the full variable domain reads DVKVTQSSRYLVKRTGEKVFLECVQDMDHENMFWYRQDPGLGLRLIYFSYDVKMKEKGDIPEGYSVSREKKERFSLILESASTNQTSMYLCASSRDRGINQPQHFGDGTRLSIL.

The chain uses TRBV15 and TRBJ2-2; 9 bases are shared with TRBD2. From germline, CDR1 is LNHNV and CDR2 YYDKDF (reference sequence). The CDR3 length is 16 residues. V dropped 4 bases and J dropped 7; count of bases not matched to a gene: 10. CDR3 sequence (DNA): TGTGCCACCAGCACGGGTCTAGCGGGGTCAGTCGGGGAGCTGTTTTTT. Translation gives CATSTGLAGSVGELFF.

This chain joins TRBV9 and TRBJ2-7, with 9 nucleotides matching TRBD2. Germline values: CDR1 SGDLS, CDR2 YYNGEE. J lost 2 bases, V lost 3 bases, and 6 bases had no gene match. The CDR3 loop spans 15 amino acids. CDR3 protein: CASSGIAGDAYEQYF. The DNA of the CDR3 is TGTGCCAGCAGCGGCATAGCGGGAGACGCCTACGAGCAGTACTTC. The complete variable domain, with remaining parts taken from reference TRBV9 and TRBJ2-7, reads DSGVTQTPKHLITATGQRVTLRCSPRSGDLSVYWYQQSLDQGLQFLIQYYNGEERAKGNILERFSAQQFPDLHSELNLSSLELGDSALYFCASSGIAGDAYEQYFGPGTRLTVT.

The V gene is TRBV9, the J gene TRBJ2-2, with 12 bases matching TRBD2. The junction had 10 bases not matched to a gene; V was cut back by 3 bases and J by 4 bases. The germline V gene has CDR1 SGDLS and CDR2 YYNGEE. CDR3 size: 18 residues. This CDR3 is CASSDGLAGFHTTGELFF. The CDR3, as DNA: TGTGCCAGCAGCGATGGACTAGCGGGGTTTCACACCACCGGGGAGCTGTTTTTT.